These 20 T cell receptor beta chains were all obtained from the same sample, sequenced in a study of T-cell memory formation after mild COVID-19. From the 5' RACE reads, TCRdb called clonotypes with MiXCR, one entry per CDR3 protein. The table has 100,000 to 150,000 distinct CDR3 sequences, roughly 6.2% seen once. Sequencing was performed on PBMCs or a T cell subset sorted from them (not recorded which). Source of these receptors: an adult woman who had mild COVID-19 (a few samples of this study predate the infection). Cell type and time point are not known.

This clonotype occurred a few times. The chain links TRBV27 to TRBJ2-7; 11 positions match TRBD1. CDR1 is MNHEY and CDR2 is SMNVEV in the germline V gene (reference sequence). V trimming: 1 base; J trimming: 4 bases; junction bases outside the gene matches: 12. The CDR3 spans 18 residues. CDR3 DNA: TGTGCCAGCAGTTTATTTTATCCGGGACAGGGGGTTTCGTACGAGCAGTACTTC. Residues: CASSLFYPGQGVSYEQYF.

The chain links TRBV20-1 to TRBJ2-5, with TRBD2 identical over 12 bases. The CDR3 runs 14 residues. After removal of 6 bases from V and 4 bases from J, the junction contained 6 bases not matched to a gene. Germline values: CDR1 DFQATT, CDR2 SNEGSKA (reference sequence). CDR3 amino acids: CSARTSGTGETQYF. The CDR3 DNA sequence: TGCAGTGCCCGGACTAGCGGGACGGGAGAGACCCAGTACTTC.

This clonotype was picked up a small number of times. The V and J genes are TRBV19 and TRBJ1-1; 7 bases are shared with TRBD1. With V trimmed by 5 bases and J by 0 bases, 3 bases remained unmatched. The CDR3 has 14 amino acids. Germline V gene lookup returns CDR1 LNHDA and CDR2 SQIVND (reference sequence). The CDR3 loop reads CASSEQGMNTEAFF. CDR3 sequence (DNA): TGTGCCAGTAGTGAACAGGGGATGAACACTGAAGCTTTCTTT.

This clonotype was observed a few times. One junction end disagrees with the germline gene, perhaps due to a read error. This chain links TRBV5-5 with TRBJ1-1, with 7 bases fitting TRBD1. The CDR3 is made up of 10 amino acids. Germline V gene data show CDR1 as SGHKS and CDR2 as YYEKEE (reference sequence). The CDR3 loop is CASSFDREEF. CDR3 sequence (DNA): TGTGCCAGCAGCTTTGACAGGGAGGAATTT. Together with reference TRBV5-5 and TRBJ1-1, the CDR3 gives the full variable domain: DAGVTQSPTHLIKTRGQQVTLRCSPISGHKSVSWYQQVLGQGPQFIFQYYEKEERGRGNFPDRFSARQFPNYSSELNVNALLLGDSALYLCASSFDREEFGQGTRLTVV.

This clonotype was counted a few times. The junction differs from germline at one of its ends, possibly a read error. The genes are TRBV6-1 and TRBJ2-2; a possible D gene is TRBD1 (7 bases). The germline V gene has CDR1 MNHNS and CDR2 SASEGT. This CDR3 spans 14 amino acids. The CDR3 DNA reads TGTGCCTGCAGGGGGGTTTACCGGTTCGTGGAGCTGTTTTTT. Amino acids: CACRGVYRFVELFF.

The chain joins TRBV3-1 to TRBJ2-4, with D maybe TRBD1 (5 bases). Germline loops: CDR1 LGHDT, CDR2 YNNKEL (reference sequence). The CDR3 consists of 18 residues. The V end lost 1 base, the J end lost 5 bases, and 21 bases lay between the germline ends. CDR3 nucleotide sequence: TGTGCCAGCAGCCAAGGCCTTCTATTCCAGGGAAGCCAAAACATTCAGTACTTC. This sequence encodes CASSQGLLFQGSQNIQYF.

This clonotype was seen ten or more times. The rearrangement joins TRBV5-1 to TRBJ1-1, with D tentatively TRBD1 (5 bases). The CDR3 sequence is 15 residues long. Trimming removed 4 bases at V and 0 bases at J, with 13 bases between. Per germline, CDR1 SGHRS and CDR2 YFSETQ. The CDR3 sequence is CASSETGTVNTEAFF. The CDR3 DNA is TGCGCCAGCAGCGAGACCGGGACGGTGAACACTGAAGCTTTCTTT.

V is TRBV6-1 and J is TRBJ1-1; D might be TRBD1 (6 bases). V shed 5 bases and J shed 10 bases, with 14 bases lying between them. CDR1 is MNHNS and CDR2 is SASEGT in the germline V gene. The CDR3 length is 12 residues. The CDR3 DNA reads as TGTGCCAGCAGTCCACAGGGAGTAGGAGCTTTCTTT. This encodes CASSPQGVGAFF.

This clonotype was found a few times. The chain couples TRBV4-1 to TRBJ2-7; maybe TRBD1 (6 bases). Germline V gene lookup returns CDR1 MGHRA and CDR2 YSYEKL. With 8 bases removed from V and 2 bases from J, the gap between germline ends came to 16 bases. CDR3 length equals 14 residues. The CDR3 sequence is CASATLQGPYEQYF. As DNA, the CDR3 is TGCGCCAGCGCAACGTTACAGGGCCCCTACGAGCAGTACTTC.

This clonotype was counted between two and nine times. The rearrangement uses TRBV5-1 and TRBJ2-1, with 9 bases lining up with TRBD2. The CDR3 runs 16 residues. Looked up from germline, CDR1 is SGHRS and CDR2 is YFSETQ. After removal of 0 bases from V and 7 bases from J, the junction contained 8 bases not matched to a gene. The CDR3 is CASSLVSGSNTNEQFF. In DNA, the CDR3 is TGCGCCAGCAGCTTGGTTAGCGGGAGTAATACAAATGAGCAGTTCTTC.

This clonotype was found many times. The chain employs TRBV20-1 and TRBJ2-5, with D perhaps being TRBD1 or TRBD2 (7 bases each). The CDR3 runs to 16 residues. Germline loops: CDR1 DFQATT, CDR2 SNEGSKA (reference sequence). V lost 6 bases and J 0 bases, leaving 20 bases between the germline ends. This CDR3 is CSAQSPGRGHQETQYF. The CDR3 bases are TGCAGTGCCCAAAGCCCAGGGAGGGGGCACCAAGAGACCCAGTACTTC.

The table lists this clonotype with many counts. V usage is TRBV6-5 and J usage is TRBJ2-1; TRBD2 aligns across 10 bases. This CDR3 has 16 residues. Germline loops: CDR1 MNHEY, CDR2 SVGAGI. The V and J ends lost 4 bases and 15 bases, in that order; junction bases with no gene match: 18. CDR3: CASSSGLAGDGGLGFF. The CDR3, as DNA: TGTGCCAGCAGTTCAGGGCTAGCGGGAGATGGGGGCCTGGGGTTCTTC.

The rearrangement joins TRBV27 to TRBJ1-1; perhaps TRBD1 as D (6 bases). The CDR3 runs to 14 residues. V lost 4 bases to trimming and J lost 7 bases, with 16 bases between them. Germline V gene lookup returns CDR1 MNHEY and CDR2 SMNVEV (reference sequence). The CDR3: CASSSATGPYEAFF. CDR3 coding DNA: TGTGCCAGCAGTTCCGCAACAGGGCCTTATGAAGCTTTCTTT.

Only a few counts were recorded for this clonotype. The chain carries TRBV7-2 and TRBJ2-3; D is uncertain. Per germline, CDR1 SGHTA and CDR2 FQGNSA. Trimming removed 0 bases at V and 3 bases at J, with 4 bases between. The CDR3 totals 13 residues. CDR3 nucleotide sequence: TGTGCCAGCAGCTTAGCGCGGACAGATACGCAGTATTTT. Its translation is CASSLARTDTQYF.

This clonotype was seen more than once but under ten times. The chain employs TRBV12-3 or TRBV12-4 and TRBJ2-5; TRBD1 or TRBD2 may be the D gene (5 bases each). The CDR3 loop spans 16 amino acids. V was shortened by 5 bases and J by 1 base, with 17 bases between the two germline ends. CDR3: CASSRDPGIIQETQYF. The CDR3, as DNA: TGTGCCAGCAGTAGGGACCCCGGGATTATCCAAGAGACCCAGTACTTC.

This clonotype was recorded at least ten times. The chain links TRBV6-1 to TRBJ1-5, with D unclear. V lost 8 bases and J lost 7, with 21 bases in between. This CDR3 is 15 amino acids long. Per germline, CDR1 MNHNS and CDR2 SASEGT. The CDR3 is CASRHRADLGQPQHF. In DNA form, the CDR3 reads TGTGCCAGCCGACACCGGGCCGACCTGGGACAGCCCCAGCATTTT.

This rearrangement joins TRBV7-9 to TRBJ2-7; perhaps TRBD1 as D (6 bases). The ends were cut back, 3 bases at V and 5 bases at J, with 14 bases in the middle. This CDR3 is 14 amino acids long. Per germline, CDR1 SEHNR and CDR2 FQNEAQ (reference sequence). The CDR3 protein is CASSLTGSKDEQYF. The CDR3, as DNA: TGTGCCAGCAGCTTGACAGGCTCTAAGGACGAGCAGTACTTC.

This clonotype showed up many times. CDR3 in DNA: TGCAGCGCAGCGGTGGGTCTTTACAATGAGCAGTTCTTC. Translating gives CSAAVGLYNEQFF. The V and J genes are TRBV29-1 and TRBJ2-1; D perhaps matches TRBD2 (5 bases). The CDR3 is 13 amino acids. CDR1 is SQVTM, CDR2 ANQGSEA, per germline. Trimming pared 7 bases from V and 4 bases from J, leaving 14 bases between.

This clonotype has at least ten counts. CDR3 residues: CASSLTGVTGGTEAFF. The CDR3 nucleotides read TGTGCCAGCAGCTTAACGGGTGTGACAGGGGGCACTGAAGCTTTCTTT. The chain joins TRBV7-3 to TRBJ1-1; 9 nucleotides line up with TRBD1. CDR1 SGHTA and CDR2 FQGTGA come from the germline V gene. Unmatched junction bases numbered 6, after V lost 0 bases and J lost 4 bases. CDR3 length equals 16 residues.

This clonotype was observed a few times. This rearrangement joins TRBV6-6 to TRBJ1-2; 7 bases match TRBD1. The length of the CDR3 is 15 residues. Germline CDR1 reads MNHNY; CDR2 reads SVGAGI (reference sequence). Trimming removed 5 bases from V and 0 bases from J; junction bases left unmatched: 6. In nucleotides, the CDR3 is TGTGCCAGCAGTAATCCGGACAGGTCTAACTATGGCTACACCTTC. Protein product: CASSNPDRSNYGYTF.